The 4 T cell receptor beta chains presented below share a single source sample, sequenced in a study of naive and memory T cell subsets. Two oligonucleotides, mixed equimolar, formed the beta constant-region primer covering TRBC1 and TRBC2. TCRdb used MiXCR to reprocess the UMI-ligation and nested PCR reads, holding one entry per CDR3 protein. The sample lists 140,000 to 150,000 distinct CDR3 sequences, over 15% occurring once. The sample consisted of naive CD4+ T cells from blood. The receptor source for this set is a human donor in good health.

The rearrangement links TRBV10-3 to TRBJ2-7; 7 bases line up with TRBD1. The ends lost 4 bases at V and 6 bases at J; junction bases unmatched: 9. CDR3 length: 14 residues. Per germline, CDR1 ENHRY and CDR2 SYGVKD. Written as DNA, the CDR3 is TGTGCCATCAGTGGATGGGACAGCCGGCCCGAGCAGTACTTC. Its protein product is CAISGWDSRPEQYF.

This CDR3 is CASSEDRTGKDQPQHF. In DNA form, the CDR3 reads TGTGCCAGCAGTGAAGACCGGACAGGGAAGGATCAGCCCCAGCATTTT. V is TRBV6-2 or TRBV6-3 and J is TRBJ1-5; 8 bases are shared with TRBD1. Germline-derived CDR1 and CDR2 are MNHEY and SVGEGT. There are 16 residues in the CDR3. The V segment lost 5 bases and the J segment 5 bases; nucleotides outside the gene matches: 11.

The CDR3 bases are TGCAGTGCCAGGGGCGGGGTACAAGAGACCCAGTACTTC. This sequence encodes CSARGGVQETQYF. The rearrangement joins TRBV20-1 to TRBJ2-5; the D call may be TRBD1 or TRBD2 (6 bases each). The CDR3 is 13 amino acids. Germline V gene lookup returns CDR1 DFQATT and CDR2 SNEGSKA (reference sequence). The ends were cut back, 6 bases at V and 2 bases at J, with 13 bases in the middle.

This clonotype was found a few times. This sequence joins TRBV25-1 and TRBJ2-1; D ambiguous. V was cut by 8 bases and J by 6 bases, with 11 bases left in between. This CDR3 spans 12 amino acids. Germline CDR1 is MGHDK and CDR2 is SYGVNS. CDR3 sequence reads: CASGNRLNEQFF. The CDR3 nucleotides are TGTGCCAGCGGAAATAGGCTCAATGAGCAGTTCTTC.